This T cell receptor (beta chain) was observed in a study of shared T cell receptors in the human thymus. Here immunoSEQ multiplex PCR was the method, and the copy in TCRdb shows in-frame clones only, minus some. Here the sample spans 600,000 or so clones, about 89% being singletons. The CDR3 length is 14 residues. V gave up 1 base and J gave up 2 bases, with 8 bases separating them. Germline V gene sequence: CDR1 SGHNT, CDR2 YYREEE (reference sequence). This sample also appeared in a second study, on human thymus T cells. That paper adds: Thymic resections from corrective heart surgery supplied the tissue. Related research described strongly overlapping thymic repertoires in unrelated people.

Input material: thymocytes. The J gene is TRBJ2-3, the V gene TRBV5-4, with D hard to call. This sequence originates from a boy under three years old with a congenital heart defect. For the CDR3, the DNA is TGTGCCAGCAGCTTGCGCCAGAACACAGATACGCAGTATTTT. Its protein product is CASSLRQNTDTQYF.